One and the same sample provided the 27 T cell receptor beta chains below, sequenced in a study of blood T cell repertoires in COVID-19. Clones were read by immunoSEQ multiplex PCR, and TCRdb kept only the in-frame ones, dropping some. This table holds about 130,000 clones, 85% found once. The sequenced sample was peripheral blood. These TCRs come from a woman at least 80 years old with acute or convalescent COVID-19.

The gene calls are TRBV27 and TRBJ2-1, with 9 bases identical to TRBD2. Germline lookup yields CDR1 MNHEY and CDR2 SMNVEV (reference sequence). The CDR3 has 14 residues. V gave up 4 bases and J gave up 8 bases; unmatched junction bases: 6. The CDR3 region has the DNA TGTGCCAGCAGTTGGCGACGGACTAGCGATGAGCAGTTCTTC. Translating it yields CASSWRRTSDEQFF.

The rearrangement joins TRBV25-1 to TRBJ2-1; D call uncertain. The CDR3 runs 10 residues. Trimming removed 5 bases from V and 7 bases from J, with 3 bases in between. Germline-derived CDR1 and CDR2 are MGHDK and SYGVNS. The DNA of the CDR3 is TGTGCCAGCAGTCGGAATGAGCAGTTCTTC. As protein: CASSRNEQFF.

This clone was counted a few times. V and J are TRBV5-1 and TRBJ1-5; no definite D call. Germline CDR1 reads SGHRS; CDR2 reads YFSETQ. The CDR3 spans 13 residues. V lost 0 bases to trimming and J lost 6 bases, with 7 bases between them. The CDR3 protein is CASSLGRGQPQHF. In DNA, the CDR3 is TGCGCCAGCAGCTTGGGGCGAGGTCAGCCCCAGCATTTT.

The chain recombines TRBV19 with TRBJ2-3; 11 bases match TRBD1. Per germline, CDR1 LNHDA and CDR2 SQIVND (reference sequence). The CDR3 loop spans 15 amino acids. Unmatched junction bases numbered 7, after V lost 6 bases and J lost 5 bases. The CDR3, as DNA: TGTGCCAGTAGCCGCCGGGACAGGGGGGGAGATACGCAGTATTTT. This sequence encodes CASSRRDRGGDTQYF.

The chain has TRBV9 and TRBJ2-3; D might be TRBD2 (6 bases). The CDR3 sequence is 15 residues long. V lost 4 bases and J 6 bases, leaving 18 bases between the germline ends. Germline CDR1 reads SGDLS; CDR2 reads YYNGEE. CDR3 sequence (DNA): TGTGCCAGCAGCCTTAACCCCGGAGGGGTCGATACGCAGTATTTT. Encoded protein: CASSLNPGGVDTQYF.

V gene TRBV11-2 combines with J gene TRBJ2-4; D possibly corresponds to TRBD1 (6 bases). Trimming took 5 bases from V and 6 from J, leaving 23 bases between them. The CDR3 has 17 residues. Per the germline V gene, CDR1 is SGHAT and CDR2 is FQNNGV. CDR3 bases: TGTGCCAGCAGCCGCCGGGACATCCGGACACTGGGAAACATTCAGTACTTC. As protein: CASSRRDIRTLGNIQYF.

On this clone: Distinct nucleotide sequences in the sample also encode this CDR3. The rearrangement uses TRBV28 and TRBJ1-2; D unresolved. The CDR3 is made up of 11 amino acids. Germline V gene sequence: CDR1 MDHEN, CDR2 SYDVKM. V was trimmed by 3 bases and J by 8 bases, leaving 7 bases between them. This CDR3 is CASSLTRGYTF. The CDR3 DNA reads as TGTGCCAGCAGTTTGACTCGCGGCTACACCTTC.

There are a few counts of this clone. This chain connects TRBV12-3 or TRBV12-4 to TRBJ2-2; 7 positions agree with TRBD1. The trim removed 6 bases at V and 8 bases at J, leaving 3 bases unmatched. The CDR3 totals 12 residues. CDR3: CASSTGQGELFF. DNA of the CDR3: TGTGCCAGCAGCACGGGACAGGGGGAGCTGTTTTTT.

The CDR3 DNA reads TGTGCCAGCAGCCTTGGAGGGCCGAGCTTGGGCTCTGGGGCCAACGTCCTGACTTTC. Translation: CASSLGGPSLGSGANVLTF. The chain recombines TRBV4-2 with TRBJ2-6; D may be TRBD2 (6 bases). The V end lost 4 bases, the J end lost 0 bases, and 19 bases lay between the germline ends. The CDR3 consists of 19 residues. Germline-derived CDR1 and CDR2 are LGHNA and YNFKEQ.

As for this clone: The identical CDR3 is also encoded by other nucleotide sequences in the sample. The rearrangement links TRBV5-1 to TRBJ1-1; no firm D call. This CDR3 has 11 amino acids. V dropped 4 bases and J dropped 2 bases, with 3 bases sitting between them. Looked up from germline, CDR1 is SGHRS and CDR2 is YFSETQ. CDR3 sequence reads: CASSQNTEAFF. The CDR3 DNA follows: TGCGCCAGCAGCCAAAACACTGAAGCTTTCTTT.

This chain joins TRBV9 and TRBJ2-1, with D hard to call. Germline loops: CDR1 SGDLS, CDR2 YYNGEE. V was trimmed by 0 bases and J by 7 bases, leaving 8 bases between them. This CDR3 is 13 amino acids long. CDR3 loop: CASSVVTENEQFF. For the CDR3, the DNA is TGTGCCAGCAGCGTAGTTACAGAGAATGAGCAGTTCTTC.

This clone was seen a few times. Other DNA sequences in the same sample also yield this CDR3. V gene TRBV7-9 combines with J gene TRBJ1-1; D perhaps matches TRBD1 (6 bases). There are 13 residues in the CDR3. Trimming shortened V by 6 bases and J by 1 base, and 9 bases separated the two germline ends. Germline CDR1 is SEHNR and CDR2 is FQNEAQ (reference sequence). CDR3 sequence: CASSLQGNTEAFF. The CDR3 DNA reads as TGTGCCAGCAGTCTACAGGGGAACACTGAAGCTTTCTTT.

The count of this clone is one. V gene TRBV28 combines with J gene TRBJ2-5; D might be TRBD2 (6 bases). The germline V and J ends were trimmed by 5 bases and 5 bases, with 18 bases remaining between them. Germline CDR1 reads MDHEN; CDR2 reads SYDVKM. The CDR3 totals 15 residues. The chain's CDR3 is CASSASGRIKETQYF. The CDR3 DNA sequence: TGTGCCAGCAGTGCAAGTGGGAGGATCAAGGAGACCCAGTACTTC.

This chain connects TRBV6-5 to TRBJ2-7; 8 positions agree with TRBD1. The CDR3 is 13 amino acids. Per germline, CDR1 MNHEY and CDR2 SVGAGI. With V trimmed by 5 bases and J by 3 bases, 3 bases remained unmatched. The CDR3 DNA reads as TGTGCCAGCAGTCAGGACAGGGTCTACGAGCAGTACTTC. Amino acid sequence: CASSQDRVYEQYF.

The chain uses TRBV7-6 and TRBJ2-5, with 11 bases that match TRBD2. This CDR3 has 17 amino acids. Per germline, CDR1 SGHVS and CDR2 FNYEAQ. The trim removed 3 bases at V and 3 bases at J, leaving 9 bases unmatched. In DNA, the CDR3 is TGTGCCAGCAGCTTCTCCCCCAGACTAGCGGGGAAAGAGACCCAGTACTTC. Its protein is CASSFSPRLAGKETQYF.

The chain uses TRBV9 and TRBJ2-1, with D possibly matching TRBD1 (6 bases). The CDR3 extends over 16 amino acids. Germline CDR1 reads SGDLS; CDR2 reads YYNGEE. Trimming shortened V by 0 bases and J by 0 bases, and 10 bases separated the two germline ends. DNA for the CDR3: TGTGCCAGCAGCGTAGATACAGGGAGCTCCTACAATGAGCAGTTCTTC. Its translation is CASSVDTGSSYNEQFF. Based on the CDR3 plus reference TRBV9 and TRBJ2-1, the full variable domain is DSGVTQTPKHLITATGQRVTLRCSPRSGDLSVYWYQQSLDQGLQFLIQYYNGEERAKGNILERFSAQQFPDLHSELNLSSLELGDSALYFCASSVDTGSSYNEQFFGPGTRLTVL.

The V call is TRBV7-3, the J call TRBJ2-3; 9 bases align to TRBD2. The V gene end was trimmed by 4 bases and the J gene end by 3 bases; junction bases not matched to a gene: 8. In germline, CDR1 is SGHTA, CDR2 FQGTGA. This CDR3 is built from 16 residues. The CDR3 DNA is TGTGCCAGCAGCTCCAGAGCGGGGGGCCTTACAGATACGCAGTATTTT. Translation: CASSSRAGGLTDTQYF.

V usage is TRBV9 and J usage is TRBJ1-3; a possible D gene is TRBD1 (5 bases). The germline V and J ends were trimmed by 0 bases and 2 bases, with 6 bases remaining between them. This CDR3 is built from 14 residues. Germline V gene data show CDR1 as SGDLS and CDR2 as YYNGEE. Here the CDR3 reads CASSVATAGNTIYF. The CDR3 DNA reads as TGTGCCAGCAGCGTAGCGACAGCTGGAAACACCATATATTTT.

The chain carries TRBV29-1 and TRBJ2-1, with D perhaps matching TRBD1 (5 bases). The CDR3 spans 14 residues. Germline CDR1 is SQVTM and CDR2 is ANQGSEA. Trimming took off 6 bases at V and 0 bases at J, with 12 bases between the two ends. CDR3 loop: CSVLDSFSYNEQFF. The CDR3 nucleotides read TGCAGCGTCCTCGACAGCTTCTCCTACAATGAGCAGTTCTTC.

This chain connects TRBV29-1 to TRBJ2-1; 8 nucleotides align to TRBD2. CDR1 is SQVTM and CDR2 is ANQGSEA in the germline V gene. The junction had 2 bases not matched to a gene; V was cut back by 3 bases and J by 7 bases. This CDR3 has 12 residues. Written as DNA, the CDR3 is TGCAGCGTTGAGGGACTAGGGAATGAGCAGTTCTTC. This codes for CSVEGLGNEQFF.

This clone turned up a few times. The chain employs TRBV12-5 and TRBJ1-1; possible D gene TRBD1, 5 bases. The germline V gene encodes CDR1 LGHNT and CDR2 FRNRAP. This CDR3 has 13 amino acids. V was trimmed by 8 bases and J by 0 bases, leaving 10 bases between them. The CDR3 is CASSTVMNTEAFF. CDR3 nucleotides: TGTGCTAGTTCGACAGTCATGAACACTGAAGCTTTCTTT.

The genes are TRBV10-3 and TRBJ1-1; D is ambiguous. Germline V gene sequence: CDR1 ENHRY, CDR2 SYGVKD. CDR3 size: 13 residues. V lost 7 bases, J lost 3 bases, and 12 bases lay in between. The CDR3 loop is CAITSGGDTEAFF. CDR3 coding DNA: TGTGCCATCACCTCCGGCGGGGACACTGAAGCTTTCTTT.

CDR3 in amino acids: CASSRGRGSYNEQFF. CDR3 sequence (DNA): TGTGCCAGCAGCAGGGGGAGAGGCTCCTACAATGAGCAGTTCTTC. V usage is TRBV11-3 and J usage is TRBJ2-1; a weak D match, TRBD1 (6 bases). CDR3 length equals 15 residues. The germline V gene encodes CDR1 SGHNT and CDR2 YENEEA. V was cut by 5 bases and J by 0 bases, with 11 bases left in between.

V and J are TRBV28 and TRBJ1-1, with D uncertain. With 6 bases removed from V and 3 bases from J, the gap between germline ends came to 17 bases. The length of the CDR3 is 15 residues. The germline CDR1 and CDR2 sequences are MDHEN and SYDVKM. The CDR3 coding sequence is TGTGCCAGCAGCCCTCCCCGGGAGGGCGACACTGAAGCTTTCTTT. Amino acid sequence: CASSPPREGDTEAFF.

J is TRBJ2-2 and V is TRBV2, with D perhaps TRBD1 (5 bases). The germline gives CDR1 SNHLY, CDR2 FYNNEI. Trimming shortened V by 4 bases and J by 5 bases, and 5 bases separated the two germline ends. This CDR3 region has 12 residues. CDR3 nucleotide sequence: TGTGCCAGCAGTGCAGGGACCGGGGAGCTGTTTTTT. Protein: CASSAGTGELFF.

The V and J genes are TRBV6-2 or TRBV6-3 and TRBJ1-1; D uncertain. CDR1 and CDR2 from the germline V gene are MNHEY and SVGEGT. This CDR3 has 13 residues. Deletions cut 4 bases from V and 1 base from J, with 7 bases between. CDR3 coding DNA: TGTGCCAGCAGTTTATTGTGGAACACTGAAGCTTTCTTT. It yields the protein CASSLLWNTEAFF.

The chain couples TRBV20-1 to TRBJ1-2, with D possibly matching TRBD1 (6 bases). Germline assignment: CDR1 DFQATT and CDR2 SNEGSKA (reference sequence). With 5 bases removed from V and 6 bases from J, the gap between germline ends came to 7 bases. CDR3 length: 10 residues. The DNA for the CDR3 is TGCAGTGCTTACAGGGATGGCTACACCTTC. Amino acid sequence: CSAYRDGYTF.